This T cell receptor (beta chain) stems from a study of blood T cell repertoires in COVID-19. Study overall: T cells, B-cell-depleted T cells, or PBMCs supplied cDNA or gDNA.

TCRdb's copy holds only in-frame clones and misses some; the assay was immunoSEQ multiplex PCR. The table shows about 100,000 clones, with 70% to 80% occurring only once. CDR1 and CDR2 from the germline V gene are LNHDA and SQIVND (reference sequence). The V end lost 4 bases, the J end lost 3 bases, and 13 bases lay between the germline ends. The length of the CDR3 is 14 residues. The receptor comes from a man between 65 and 80 years old with active or convalescent COVID-19. The specimen was peripheral blood. The V and J genes are TRBV19 and TRBJ2-7; D might be TRBD2 (7 bases). CDR3 in DNA: TGTGCCAGTAGTAGGGGGGGCTTGAACTACGAGCAGTACTTC. Residues: CASSRGGLNYEQYF.